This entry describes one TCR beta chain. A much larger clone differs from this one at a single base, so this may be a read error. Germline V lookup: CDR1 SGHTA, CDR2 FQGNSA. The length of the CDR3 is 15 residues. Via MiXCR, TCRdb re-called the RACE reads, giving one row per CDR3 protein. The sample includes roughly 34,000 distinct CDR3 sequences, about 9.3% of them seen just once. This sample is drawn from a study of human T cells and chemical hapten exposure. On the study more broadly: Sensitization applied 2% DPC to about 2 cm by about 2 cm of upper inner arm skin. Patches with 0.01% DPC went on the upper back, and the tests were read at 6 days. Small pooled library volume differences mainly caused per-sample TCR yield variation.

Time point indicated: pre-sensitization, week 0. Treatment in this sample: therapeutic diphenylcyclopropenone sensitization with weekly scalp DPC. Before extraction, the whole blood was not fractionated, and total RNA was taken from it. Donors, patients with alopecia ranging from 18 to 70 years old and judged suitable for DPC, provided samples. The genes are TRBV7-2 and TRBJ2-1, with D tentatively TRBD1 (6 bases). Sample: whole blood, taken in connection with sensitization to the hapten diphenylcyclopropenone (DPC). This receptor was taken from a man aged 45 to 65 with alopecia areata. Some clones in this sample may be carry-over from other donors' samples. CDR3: CASSLDRASYNEHFF. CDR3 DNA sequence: TGTGCCAGCAGCTTAGACAGGGCCTCCTACAATGAGCACTTCTTC.